This paragraph covers one T cell receptor beta chain sequence. The sample originates from a study of blood T cell repertoires in COVID-19. Study as a whole: PBMCs, B-cell-depleted T cells, or T cells provided the cDNA or gDNA that made up the material.

The V and J ends lost 8 bases and 5 bases, in that order; junction bases with no gene match: 9. The CDR3 is made up of 13 amino acids. Germline CDR1 GTSNPN, CDR2 SVGIG (reference sequence). As originally analysed: Reference gene primer amplification in the assay estimated nucleated cell counts. Method: immunoSEQ multiplex PCR; TCRdb's copy keeps in-frame clones and lacks some. The D gene and trimming were derived from the DNA, and the V and J assignments and clone size from that table. Of 150,000 to 200,000 clones detected, 80% to 90% appear once; the ten largest clones hold 2% to 3%. Sequencing was done on a sample of peripheral blood. The gene calls are TRBV30 and TRBJ1-1; 9 bases align to TRBD1. The clonotype originates from a man aged 40-49 years with active or convalescent COVID-19. The CDR3 nucleotides are TGTGCCGCTTCGGGACAGGGTGGTACTGAAGCTTTCTTT. Translating gives CAASGQGGTEAFF.